The T cell receptor beta chain described here comes from a study of cytomegalovirus exposure and HLA in healthy donors. 13 Jbeta primers and 60 Vbeta primers were used for the PCR. Profiled with immunoSEQ multiplex PCR; TCRdb holds only in-frame clones, not every one. The data hold 250,000 to 350,000 clones, with 86% observed a single time. Source material: PBMCs. The TCR comes from a man in his forties or fifties in good health and CMV-seropositive.

The CDR3 nucleotides read TGTGCCAGTAGTCCCTGGAGACTCTCCTACGAGCAGTACTTC. This codes for CASSPWRLSYEQYF. The J gene is TRBJ2-7, the V gene TRBV19; D is undetermined. Per germline, CDR1 LNHDA and CDR2 SQIVND (reference sequence). The length of the CDR3 is 14 residues. Trimming took off 5 bases at V and 0 bases at J, with 11 bases between the two ends.